The next 20 T cell receptor beta chains were all read from a single sample in a study of somatic mutations in cytotoxic T cells in rheumatoid arthritis. Here immunoSEQ multiplex PCR was the method, and the copy in TCRdb shows in-frame clones only, minus some. The sample contains some 30,000 clones, more than 75% of which appear only once. The specimen was CD8+ T cells sorted from blood. The receptor set was obtained from an adult with rheumatoid arthritis.

V and J are TRBV5-6 and TRBJ2-2; D is uncertain. Per germline, CDR1 SGHDT and CDR2 YYEEEE. With 2 bases removed from V and 6 bases from J, the gap between germline ends came to 11 bases. This CDR3 has 14 amino acids. DNA for the CDR3: TGTGCCAGCAGCTTTAAAAGGTCGTCCGGGGAGCTGTTTTTT. It translates to CASSFKRSSGELFF.

The genes are TRBV29-1 and TRBJ2-4, with D possibly being TRBD1 (5 bases). This CDR3 comprises 16 residues. CDR1 is SQVTM and CDR2 is ANQGSEA in the germline V gene. Trimming removed 0 bases from V and 3 bases from J, with 15 bases in between. The CDR3 region is CSVEEDPGQGKNIQYF. The CDR3 DNA reads TGCAGCGTTGAAGAAGATCCAGGGCAAGGCAAAAACATTCAGTACTTC.

V and J are TRBV30 and TRBJ1-1; D ambiguous. Germline V gives CDR1 GTSNPN, CDR2 SVGIG (reference sequence). V lost 0 bases and J lost 7, with 6 bases in between. The CDR3 is 11 residues long. The CDR3 DNA reads TGTGCCTGGAGTGTAAGTGTTGAAGCTTTCTTT. This encodes CAWSVSVEAFF.

The chain combines TRBV4-3 with TRBJ2-7; TRBD1 matches at 7 bases. The CDR3 is 16 residues long. CDR1 and CDR2 (germline): LGHNA, YSLEER. Trimming at V came to 0 bases and at J to 1 base, leaving 6 bases not matched to a gene. The CDR3 protein is CASSQDQAGGSYEQYF. CDR3 DNA sequence: TGCGCCAGCAGCCAAGATCAGGCAGGGGGATCCTACGAGCAGTACTTC.

The chain is built from TRBV7-6 and TRBJ2-1; D is ambiguous. The CDR3 extends over 15 amino acids. CDR1 and CDR2 (germline): SGHVS, FNYEAQ. V gave up 2 bases and J gave up 0 bases, with 8 bases separating them. CDR3 in DNA: TGTGCCAGCAGCTTACAGGTTAGCTCCTACAATGAGCAGTTCTTC. It encodes CASSLQVSSYNEQFF. The complete variable domain, with remaining parts taken from reference TRBV7-6 and TRBJ2-1, reads GAGVSQSPRYKVTKRGQDVALRCDPISGHVSLYWYRQALGQGPEFLTYFNYEAQQDKSGLPNDRFSAERPEGSISTLTIQRTEQRDSAMYRCASSLQVSSYNEQFFGPGTRLTVL.

The V gene is TRBV7-9, the J gene TRBJ1-1, with D unresolved. V was shortened by 5 bases and J by 1 base, with 5 bases between the two germline ends. Germline CDR1 and CDR2: SEHNR and FQNEAQ (reference sequence). The length of the CDR3 is 12 residues. The CDR3 is CASSRGNTEAFF. The CDR3 bases are TGTGCCAGCAGCCGGGGGAACACTGAAGCTTTCTTT. Full variable domain (missing parts from reference TRBV7-9 and TRBJ1-1): DTGVSQNPRHKITKRGQNVTFRCDPISEHNRLYWYRQTLGQGPEFLTYFQNEAQLEKSRLLSDRFSAERPKGSFSTLEIQRTEQGDSAMYLCASSRGNTEAFFGQGTRLTVV.

The chain joins TRBV7-9 to TRBJ2-2; D uncertain. V was pared by 7 bases and J by 6 bases, with 9 bases between. The length of the CDR3 is 12 residues. Germline CDR1 SEHNR, CDR2 FQNEAQ (reference sequence). CDR3 bases: TGTGCCAGCAACCTCTCTCCCGGGGAGCTGTTTTTT. Translation gives CASNLSPGELFF.

This clone is a singleton in its sample. The chain couples TRBV30 to TRBJ2-7; D may be TRBD1 (6 bases). V lost 0 bases and J lost 6, with 15 bases in between. CDR1 is GTSNPN, CDR2 SVGIG, per germline (reference sequence). The CDR3 runs to 14 residues. The DNA for the CDR3 is TGTGCCTGGAGTGTAATCGAGACAGGCGGCGAGCAGTACTTC. Its protein product is CAWSVIETGGEQYF.

The V gene is TRBV6-6, the J gene TRBJ2-5; D remains ambiguous. The V gene lost 2 bases and the J gene lost 4 bases, with 2 bases spanning the gap. From germline, CDR1 is MNHNY and CDR2 SVGAGI (reference sequence). The CDR3 is 11 amino acids. CDR3 sequence: CASSYGETQYF. CDR3 DNA: TGTGCCAGCAGTTACGGAGAGACCCAGTACTTC.

V is TRBV11-2 and J is TRBJ2-3, with 7 bases fitting TRBD2. Germline lookup yields CDR1 SGHAT and CDR2 FQNNGV. V lost 0 bases and J lost 1; bases outside the gene matches: 7. The CDR3 has 17 residues. This chain's CDR3 is CASSLDRWEGRTDTQYF. The CDR3 coding sequence is TGTGCCAGCAGCTTAGATCGGTGGGAGGGGCGCACAGATACGCAGTATTTT.

The chain recombines TRBV9 with TRBJ1-2; D is ambiguous. Per germline, CDR1 SGDLS and CDR2 YYNGEE. Trimming removed 0 bases from V and 4 bases from J, with 16 bases in between. This CDR3 is 16 amino acids long. The CDR3 DNA reads as TGTGCCAGCAGCGTAGGGGAGGGCCAAGGGATCTATGGCTACACCTTC. This codes for CASSVGEGQGIYGYTF.

The chain carries TRBV6-1 and TRBJ2-7; D is possibly TRBD1 (5 bases). The germline V gene encodes CDR1 MNHNS and CDR2 SASEGT. CDR3 length equals 15 residues. V was shortened by 1 base and J by 0 bases, with 10 bases between the two germline ends. Here the CDR3 DNA reads TGTGCCAGCAGTGAAGAGACAGCGTCCTCCTACGAGCAGTACTTC. Translated, it gives CASSEETASSYEQYF.

The chain links TRBV29-1 to TRBJ2-1; 10 positions agree with TRBD2. Germline V CDR1 and CDR2: SQVTM, ANQGSEA. Unmatched junction bases numbered 4, after V lost 0 bases and J lost 5 bases. The CDR3 has 15 amino acids. The CDR3 nucleotides are TGCAGCGTTGAAGAAGCTAGCGGGAGTAACAATGAGCAGTTCTTC. This translates into CSVEEASGSNNEQFF.

The chain has TRBV18 and TRBJ1-2; possible D gene TRBD1, 5 bases. Looked up from germline, CDR1 is KGHSH and CDR2 is LQKENI. The CDR3 length is 16 residues. V was clipped by 2 bases and J by 0 bases, with 13 bases between them. The CDR3 sequence: CASSPEAAGTNYGYTF. Written as DNA, the CDR3 is TGTGCCAGCTCACCAGAGGCTGCAGGGACTAACTATGGCTACACCTTC.

The chain joins TRBV19 to TRBJ2-1; D tentatively fits TRBD1 or TRBD2 (5 bases each). The germline V gene encodes CDR1 LNHDA and CDR2 SQIVND (reference sequence). V was clipped by 3 bases and J by 8 bases, with 5 bases between them. The length of the CDR3 is 11 residues. CDR3 nucleotides: TGTGCCAGTAGTATGGGACATGAGCAGTTCTTC. Residues: CASSMGHEQFF.

The chain employs TRBV28 and TRBJ2-1; the D gene is possibly TRBD1 (6 bases). Germline assignment: CDR1 MDHEN and CDR2 SYDVKM. CDR3 length: 14 amino acids. Trimming pared 5 bases from V and 4 bases from J, leaving 12 bases between. CDR3 nucleotides: TGTGCCAGCAGTATTTCCAGGGGTTACAATGAGCAGTTCTTC. This translates into CASSISRGYNEQFF.

On this clone itself: Other DNA sequences in the sample encode the same CDR3. The chain joins TRBV30 to TRBJ2-7; D gene ambiguous. The germline V and J ends were trimmed by 0 bases and 3 bases, with 6 bases remaining between them. From germline, CDR1 is GTSNPN and CDR2 SVGIG (reference sequence). The CDR3 contains 12 residues. The CDR3 DNA reads as TGTGCCTGGAGTGTACTGGGCTACGAGCAGTACTTC. Its protein product is CAWSVLGYEQYF.

The chain joins TRBV7-9 to TRBJ2-1; D is undetermined. V lost 5 bases and J 6 bases, leaving 14 bases between the germline ends. The CDR3 is made up of 14 amino acids. The germline CDR1 and CDR2 sequences are SEHNR and FQNEAQ (reference sequence). The CDR3 loop is CASSDYQAINEQFF. DNA of the CDR3: TGTGCCAGCAGCGATTACCAGGCGATCAATGAGCAGTTCTTC.

CDR3 protein: CASSLVVGEEDTQYF. Here the CDR3 DNA reads TGTGCCAGCAGCTTAGTGGTTGGAGAGGAAGATACGCAGTATTTT. The V gene is TRBV7-9, the J gene TRBJ2-3; D remains unclear. V was cut by 1 base and J by 5 bases, with 13 bases left in between. The CDR3 runs to 15 residues. From germline, CDR1 is SEHNR and CDR2 FQNEAQ (reference sequence).

CDR3 in amino acids: CASSPVQHLNYGYTF. The CDR3 DNA follows: TGTGCCAGCAGCCCCGTGCAGCATTTAAACTATGGCTACACCTTC. This chain connects TRBV5-6 to TRBJ1-2; D gene unclear. CDR3 length: 15 amino acids. The germline gives CDR1 SGHDT, CDR2 YYEEEE. V was shortened by 4 bases and J by 2 bases, with 15 bases between the two germline ends.